This T cell receptor beta chain was retrieved from a study of blood T cell repertoires in COVID-19. As for the study in general: Whether acute or convalescent, the COVID-19 samples came from the United States, Italy and Spain. From T cells, B-cell-depleted T cells, or PBMCs came the material, which was cDNA or gDNA.

Original processing methods: Scientists estimated how many nucleated cells there were by amplifying reference gene primers. The protocol was immunoSEQ multiplex PCR, while the TCRdb copy is restricted to in-frame clones and leaves out a portion. Clone size and V and J calls were adopted from that table, with D and trimming inferred from the DNA. This table holds approximately 190,000 clones, under 85% found once. The sequenced sample consisted of peripheral blood. The source of this sequence is a woman aged 40 to 50 with acute or convalescent COVID-19.

The CDR3 here is CASSSVGQPQHF. The DNA of the CDR3 is TGTGCCAGCAGCTCCGTTGGGCAACCCCAGCATTTT. The chain links TRBV7-2 to TRBJ1-5; unclear D gene. Germline V lookup: CDR1 SGHTA, CDR2 FQGNSA. With 4 bases removed from V and 10 bases from J, the gap between germline ends came to 11 bases. The CDR3 has 12 residues.